This T cell receptor (beta chain) was sequenced for a study of blood T cell repertoires in COVID-19. Germline assignment: CDR1 MNHEY and CDR2 SMNVEV (reference sequence). The V gene end was trimmed by 2 bases and the J gene end by 5 bases; junction bases not matched to a gene: 7. This CDR3 is 16 amino acids long. Clones were sequenced by immunoSEQ multiplex PCR, and TCRdb holds only the in-frame ones, with some missing. The sample has roughly 260,000 clones, around 82% seen once; the top ten hold 4.9%. The specimen was peripheral blood. The V call is TRBV27, the J call TRBJ1-2; 11 bases line up with TRBD1. The TCR originated in a woman older than 75 with active or convalescent COVID-19. The CDR3 region is CASSLGGTGGPYGYTF. In DNA, the CDR3 is TGTGCCAGCAGTTTAGGTGGGACAGGGGGGCCGTATGGCTACACCTTC.